Below, 9 T cell receptor beta chains from the same sample are listed, as sequenced in a study of shared clonotypes between healthy human individuals. Selected positively for CCR7 and CD45RO-negative, naive CD8 cells excluded terminally differentiated effector memory CD45RA+ cells. Sequencing used immunoSEQ multiplex PCR; TCRdb keeps in-frame clones, though not all of them. This sample has under 1 million clones, with roughly 96% found just once. Input material: naive CD8+ T cells sorted from blood. The receptors were gathered from a man aged 30 to 45 in good health.

The J gene is TRBJ2-7, the V gene TRBV19; TRBD1 matches 9 bases. This CDR3 comprises 13 residues. CDR1 LNHDA and CDR2 SQIVND come from the germline V gene (reference sequence). After removal of 5 bases from V and 7 bases from J, the junction contained 6 bases not matched to a gene. The CDR3 sequence: CASSDRGSLEQYF. The CDR3 DNA is TGTGCCAGTAGTGACAGGGGGTCTCTGGAGCAGTACTTC.

DNA of the CDR3: TGTGCCAGCAGCTTATTCCGGGAGTACTCCTACAATGAGCAGTTCTTC. Its protein is CASSLFREYSYNEQFF. The J gene is TRBJ2-1, the V gene TRBV13; D possibly corresponds to TRBD2 (6 bases). V lost 2 bases and J 0 bases, leaving 11 bases between the germline ends. The CDR3 is made up of 16 amino acids. Germline loops: CDR1 PRHDT, CDR2 FYEKMQ (reference sequence).

The genes are TRBV6-1 and TRBJ2-1; a weak D match, TRBD2 (5 bases). The V end lost 2 bases, the J end lost 3 bases, and 17 bases lay between the germline ends. CDR1 and CDR2 from the germline V gene are MNHNS and SASEGT. CDR3 length: 17 residues. The CDR3, as DNA: TGTGCCAGCAGTGAATCACCAGCCGAGGCGGGCTACAATGAGCAGTTCTTC. It encodes CASSESPAEAGYNEQFF.

This chain connects TRBV7-6 to TRBJ2-2, with unresolved D. The CDR3 spans 14 residues. V lost 1 base and J lost 8, with 11 bases in between. Germline-derived CDR1 and CDR2 are SGHVS and FNYEAQ. CDR3: CASSLEWVEGELFF. The CDR3 bases are TGTGCCAGCAGCTTAGAATGGGTGGAGGGGGAGCTGTTTTTT.

This rearrangement joins TRBV5-1 to TRBJ2-1; 11 bases align to TRBD2. CDR3 length: 16 residues. CDR1 and CDR2 from the germline V gene are SGHRS and YFSETQ. After removal of 4 bases from V and 5 bases from J, the junction contained 8 bases not matched to a gene. CDR3: CASSRLLAGDHNEQFF. In DNA form, the CDR3 reads TGCGCCAGCAGCCGCCTACTAGCGGGAGACCACAATGAGCAGTTCTTC.

The chain combines TRBV28 with TRBJ2-3; 8 bases line up with TRBD2. Per germline, CDR1 MDHEN and CDR2 SYDVKM. After removal of 5 bases from V and 0 bases from J, the junction contained 7 bases not matched to a gene. This CDR3 comprises 16 residues. CDR3 sequence reads: CASSPIAGLSTDTQYF. In DNA form, the CDR3 reads TGTGCCAGCAGTCCGATAGCGGGACTAAGCACAGATACGCAGTATTTT.

The chain couples TRBV7-9 to TRBJ1-1; 9 nucleotides line up with TRBD1. The junction had 8 bases not matched to a gene; V was cut back by 1 base and J by 11 bases. The CDR3 spans 14 residues. Germline-derived CDR1 and CDR2 are SEHNR and FQNEAQ (reference sequence). DNA of the CDR3: TGTGCCAGCAGCTTAGGGGGACAGGGAGGAAGGGCTTTCTTT. Translating gives CASSLGGQGGRAFF.

This chain connects TRBV15 to TRBJ2-1, with 7 bases aligning to TRBD1. V trimming: 5 bases; J trimming: 1 base; junction bases outside the gene matches: 5. CDR1 and CDR2 (germline): LNHNV, YYDKDF (reference sequence). This CDR3 comprises 15 residues. CDR3 coding DNA: TGTGCCACCAGCTCATCGGACAGGTCCTACAATGAGCAGTTCTTC. Translated, it gives CATSSSDRSYNEQFF. The full variable domain, rest sourced from reference TRBV15 and TRBJ2-1, is DAMVIQNPRYQVTQFGKPVTLSCSQTLNHNVMYWYQQKSSQAPKLLFHYYDKDFNNEADTPDNFQSRRPNTSFCFLDIRSPGLGDTAMYLCATSSSDRSYNEQFFGPGTRLTVL.

Concerning this clone itself: This specimen includes other DNA sequences encoding the same CDR3. V usage is TRBV5-4 and J usage is TRBJ2-1; 8 nucleotides agree with TRBD1. The CDR3 sequence is 15 residues long. The V gene end was trimmed by 3 bases and the J gene end by 1 base; junction bases not matched to a gene: 3. The germline V gene encodes CDR1 SGHNT and CDR2 YYREEE (reference sequence). CDR3 sequence (DNA): TGTGCCAGCAGCTCCCAGGGGGCATCCTACAATGAGCAGTTCTTC. Its translation is CASSSQGASYNEQFF.